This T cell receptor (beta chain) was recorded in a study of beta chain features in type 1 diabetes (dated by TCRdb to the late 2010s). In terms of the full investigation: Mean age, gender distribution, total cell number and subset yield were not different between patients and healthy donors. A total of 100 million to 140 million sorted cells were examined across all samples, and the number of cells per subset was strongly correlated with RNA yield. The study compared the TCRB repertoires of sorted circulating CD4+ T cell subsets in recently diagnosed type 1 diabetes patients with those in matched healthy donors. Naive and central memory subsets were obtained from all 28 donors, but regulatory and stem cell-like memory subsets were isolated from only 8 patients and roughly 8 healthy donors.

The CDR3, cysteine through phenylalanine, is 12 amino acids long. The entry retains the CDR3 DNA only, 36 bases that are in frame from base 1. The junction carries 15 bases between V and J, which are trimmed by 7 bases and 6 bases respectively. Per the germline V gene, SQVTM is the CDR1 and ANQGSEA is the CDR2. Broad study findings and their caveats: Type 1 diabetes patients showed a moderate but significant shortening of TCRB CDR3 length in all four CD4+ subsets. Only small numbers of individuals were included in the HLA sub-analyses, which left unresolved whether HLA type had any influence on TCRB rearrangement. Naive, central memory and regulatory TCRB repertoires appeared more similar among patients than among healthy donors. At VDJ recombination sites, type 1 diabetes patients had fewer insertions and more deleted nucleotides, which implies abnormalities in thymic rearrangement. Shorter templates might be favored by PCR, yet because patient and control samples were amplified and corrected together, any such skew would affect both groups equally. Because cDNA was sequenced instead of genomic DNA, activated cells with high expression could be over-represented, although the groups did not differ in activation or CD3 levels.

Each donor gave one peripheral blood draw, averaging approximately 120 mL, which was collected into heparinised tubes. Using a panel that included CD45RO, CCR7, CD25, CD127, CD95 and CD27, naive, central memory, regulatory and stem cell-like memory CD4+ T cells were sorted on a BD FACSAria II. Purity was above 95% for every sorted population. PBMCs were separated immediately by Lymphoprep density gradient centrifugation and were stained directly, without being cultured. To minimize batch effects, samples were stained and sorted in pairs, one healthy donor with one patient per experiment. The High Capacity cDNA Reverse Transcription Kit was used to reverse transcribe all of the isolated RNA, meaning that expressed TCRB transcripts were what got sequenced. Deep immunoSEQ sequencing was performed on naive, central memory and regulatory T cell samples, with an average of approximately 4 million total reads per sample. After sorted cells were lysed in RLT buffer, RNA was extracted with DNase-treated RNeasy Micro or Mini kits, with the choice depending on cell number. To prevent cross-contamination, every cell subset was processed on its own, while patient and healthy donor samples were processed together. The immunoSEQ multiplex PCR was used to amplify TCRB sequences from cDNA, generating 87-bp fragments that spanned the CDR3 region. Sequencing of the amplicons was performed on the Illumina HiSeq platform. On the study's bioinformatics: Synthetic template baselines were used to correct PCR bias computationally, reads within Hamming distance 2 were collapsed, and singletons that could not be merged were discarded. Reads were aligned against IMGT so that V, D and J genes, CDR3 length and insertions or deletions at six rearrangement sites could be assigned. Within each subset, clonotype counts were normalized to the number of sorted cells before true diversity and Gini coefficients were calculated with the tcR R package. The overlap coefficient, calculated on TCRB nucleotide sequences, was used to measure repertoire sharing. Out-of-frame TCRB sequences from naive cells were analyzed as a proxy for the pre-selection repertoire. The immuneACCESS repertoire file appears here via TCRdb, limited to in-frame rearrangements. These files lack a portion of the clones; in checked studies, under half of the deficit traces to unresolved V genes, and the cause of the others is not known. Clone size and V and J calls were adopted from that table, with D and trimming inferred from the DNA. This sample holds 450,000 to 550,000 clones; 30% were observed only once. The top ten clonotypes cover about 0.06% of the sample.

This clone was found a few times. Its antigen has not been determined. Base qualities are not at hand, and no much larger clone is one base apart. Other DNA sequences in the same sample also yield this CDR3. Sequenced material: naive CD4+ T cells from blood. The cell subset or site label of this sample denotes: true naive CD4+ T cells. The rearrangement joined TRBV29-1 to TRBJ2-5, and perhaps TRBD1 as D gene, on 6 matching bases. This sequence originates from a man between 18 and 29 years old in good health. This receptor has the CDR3 CSGGQGGKTQYF. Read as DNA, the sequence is TGCAGCGGGGGGCAGGGTGGAAAGACCCAGTACTTC.